This T cell receptor beta chain was identified during a study of blood T cell repertoires in COVID-19. Whole-study context: Specimens from acute and convalescent COVID-19 originated in the United States, Italy and Spain. Sample material is recorded as cDNA or gDNA derived from T cells, B-cell-depleted T cells, or PBMCs.

The table lists this clone with a count of one. The Seattle patients, enrolled during active infection, were followed longitudinally. In germline, CDR1 is KGHDR, CDR2 SFDVKD. J was trimmed by 4 bases and V by 9 bases; bases with no gene match: 8. The CDR3 length is 14 residues. Authors' methods: Estimation of nucleated cell counts was performed using reference gene primer amplification. TCRdb's copy holds only in-frame clones and misses some; the assay was immunoSEQ multiplex PCR. V, J and clone size are taken as reported in that table, and D and trimming were inferred from the DNA itself. The repertoire consists of about 420,000 clones, with about 87% occurring once and the leading ten covering 0.65% to 1%.

The chain links TRBV24-1 to TRBJ2-1; 7 nucleotides line up with TRBD2. The sample taken for sequencing was peripheral blood. The sequence was obtained from a man aged 18 to 29 with COVID-19, enrolled during active disease. CDR3 sequence: CATEAERDYNEQFF. CDR3 DNA sequence: TGTGCCACCGAAGCGGAGCGGGATTACAATGAGCAGTTCTTC.